These 10 T cell receptor beta chains originate from one sample sequenced in a study of blood T cell repertoires in COVID-19. The assay was immunoSEQ multiplex PCR, and TCRdb's table has in-frame clones only and misses some. The sample lists roughly 340,000 clones, 85% to 90% seen once, with 1% in the top ten. Material: PBMCs or T cells enriched from blood (not recorded which). The origin of the receptors is a man aged 18 to 29 who had recovered from COVID-19.

This chain joins TRBV27 and TRBJ2-2; unclear D gene. V was shortened by 8 bases and J by 1 base, with 8 bases between the two germline ends. Per germline, CDR1 MNHEY and CDR2 SMNVEV (reference sequence). The CDR3 runs to 13 residues. The CDR3 loop is CASQVLNTGELFF. The CDR3 DNA reads TGTGCCAGCCAGGTCTTGAACACCGGGGAGCTGTTTTTT.

The V gene is TRBV6-1, the J gene TRBJ2-7; D not resolved. This CDR3 spans 16 amino acids. Germline CDR1 is MNHNS and CDR2 is SASEGT. The V end was cut by 0 bases, the J end by 0 bases, with 12 bases between. This CDR3 is CASSEAHAASSYEQYF. CDR3 DNA sequence: TGTGCCAGCAGTGAAGCGCACGCGGCTAGCTCCTACGAGCAGTACTTC.

This chain joins TRBV5-1 and TRBJ1-2, with D uncertain. CDR3 length: 12 amino acids. Germline V gives CDR1 SGHRS, CDR2 YFSETQ. V was clipped by 7 bases and J by 4 bases, with 11 bases between them. The CDR3 DNA reads as TGCGCCAGCGCTGAGGAGTCCTATGGCTACACCTTC. This gives the protein CASAEESYGYTF.

V and J are TRBV24-1 and TRBJ2-1; D gene unclear. Per germline, CDR1 KGHDR and CDR2 SFDVKD. The V and J ends lost 4 bases and 8 bases respectively, with 5 bases between them. The CDR3 length is 11 residues. The CDR3 nucleotides are TGTGCCACCAGTGACCACTATGAGCAGTTCTTC. Its protein product is CATSDHYEQFF.

The V gene is TRBV7-2, the J gene TRBJ2-7; possible D gene TRBD1, 6 bases. The length of the CDR3 is 13 residues. Trimming shortened V by 4 bases and J by 5 bases, and 12 bases separated the two germline ends. Germline loops: CDR1 SGHTA, CDR2 FQGNSA. CDR3 nucleotide sequence: TGTGCCAGCAGCTCCTCAGGGGACGACGAGCAGTACTTC. It codes for CASSSSGDDEQYF.

The rearrangement links TRBV18 to TRBJ1-2; no firm D call. There are 14 residues in the CDR3. Trimming took off 1 base at V and 4 bases at J, with 10 bases between the two ends. Germline values: CDR1 KGHSH, CDR2 LQKENI. The CDR3 DNA sequence: TGTGCCAGCTCACCACGCGGGGAAACCTATGGCTACACCTTC. This sequence encodes CASSPRGETYGYTF.

The chain uses TRBV5-1 and TRBJ1-3; 9 positions agree with TRBD1. V dropped 4 bases and J dropped 0; count of bases not matched to a gene: 5. CDR1 is SGHRS and CDR2 is YFSETQ in the germline V gene. This CDR3 has 16 amino acids. The CDR3 nucleotides are TGCGCCAGCAGCCAACAGGGGGCAGACTCTGGAAACACCATATATTTT. Its protein product is CASSQQGADSGNTIYF.

The count of this clone is one. The rearrangement joins TRBV3-1 (or the pseudogene TRBV3-2) to TRBJ1-2; D perhaps matches TRBD1 (6 bases). CDR3 size: 14 residues. The germline V gene encodes CDR1 LGHDT and CDR2 YNNKEL (reference sequence). Trimming stripped 0 bases from V and 13 bases from J, with 18 bases between. CDR3 in amino acids: CASSQEWGGVFRTF. DNA of the CDR3: TGTGCCAGCAGCCAAGAATGGGGGGGCGTCTTCCGCACCTTC.

This clone is a singleton in its sample. The V and J genes are TRBV15 and TRBJ1-4, with TRBD1 matching 7 bases. J lost 8 bases, V lost 7 bases, and 7 bases had no gene match. Germline CDR1 reads LNHNV; CDR2 reads YYDKDF (reference sequence). The CDR3 is 13 amino acids. This CDR3 reads CATKLSGGEKLFF. The DNA of the CDR3 is TGTGCCACCAAGTTATCAGGGGGGGAAAAACTGTTTTTT. The whole variable domain, filled in from reference TRBV15 and TRBJ1-4, reads DAMVIQNPRYQVTQFGKPVTLSCSQTLNHNVMYWYQQKSSQAPKLLFHYYDKDFNNEADTPDNFQSRRPNTSFCFLDIRSPGLGDTAMYLCATKLSGGEKLFFGSGTQLSVL.

There are a few counts of this clone. The chain is built from TRBV7-3 and TRBJ1-5; D might be TRBD1 (5 bases). The CDR3 runs 22 residues. V lost 1 base and J lost 4, with 32 bases in between. Germline CDR1 and CDR2: SGHTA and FQGTGA. CDR3 sequence: CASSLIPTEPGLGAMGNQPQHF. Here the CDR3 DNA reads TGTGCCAGCAGCTTAATTCCCACGGAACCGGGCCTAGGGGCGATGGGAAATCAGCCCCAGCATTTT.